This entry lists 8 T cell receptor beta chains sequenced from one sample in a study of T cells in Graves' hyperthyroidism and ophthalmopathy. The investigators amplified TCR beta CDR3 regions from RNA transcripts. With the HTBI primer set, the TCR CDR3 went through a first round of RT-PCR. TCRdb called the multiplex PCR reads again in MiXCR, with one record for every CDR3 protein. The profile shows about 52,000 distinct CDR3 sequences, over 40% of them singletons. The sequenced sample consisted of blood. These receptors all come from a woman aged 45-59 years with Graves' ophthalmopathy.

Points on this clonotype: One end of the junction does not line up with germline, which may come from a read error. The rearrangement links TRBV29-1 to TRBJ1-2; D is unresolved. The CDR3 has 14 residues. The germline CDR1 and CDR2 sequences are SQVTM and ANQGSEA. The CDR3 coding sequence is TGCAGCGTTGAAGAGTTCCCCCAAAACTATGGCTACGCCTTC. Protein: CSVEEFPQNYGYAF.

This clonotype was observed a few times. A much larger clone is a single base away; this may be a read error. The chain recombines TRBV20-1 with TRBJ2-7; D possibly corresponds to TRBD2 (6 bases). Germline V CDR1 and CDR2: DFQATT, SNEGSKA (reference sequence). V was trimmed by 6 bases and J by 6 bases, leaving 18 bases between them. CDR3 length: 13 amino acids. The CDR3 DNA sequence: TGCAGTGCCCCGGAGGGATTTTACAGCGAGCAGTACTTC. Encoded protein: CSAPEGFYSEQYF.

The V call is TRBV10-2, the J call TRBJ1-5; D remains ambiguous. The V gene's germline CDR1 is WSHSY and CDR2 SAAADI. The CDR3 length is 14 residues. CDR3 DNA sequence: TGCCCCAATGGTCGAGGGCCATGGGATCAGCCCCAGCATTTT. Translating gives CPNGRGPWDQPQHF.

This chain connects TRBV20-1 to TRBJ2-7; tentative D call: TRBD2 (6 bases). Germline V gives CDR1 DFQATT, CDR2 SNEGSKA (reference sequence). This CDR3 is 13 amino acids long. The ends were cut back, 2 bases at V and 5 bases at J, with 13 bases in the middle. CDR3 protein: CSARRSGVDEQYF. As DNA, the CDR3 is TGCAGTGCTAGACGGTCGGGGGTTGACGAGCAGTACTTC.

The chain uses TRBV14 and TRBJ2-2; perhaps TRBD2 as D (6 bases). The CDR3 has 13 amino acids. Germline V gene data show CDR1 as SGHDN and CDR2 as FVKESK. V lost 2 bases to trimming and J lost 6 bases, with 7 bases between them. DNA for the CDR3: TGTGCCAGCAGCCAAAGACTAGCCGGGGAGCTGTTTTTT. The encoded protein is CASSQRLAGELFF.

V and J are TRBV19 and TRBJ2-7, with TRBD2 matching over 7 bases. Germline V gene data show CDR1 as LNHDA and CDR2 as SQIVND (reference sequence). Trimming removed 9 bases from V and 1 base from J; junction bases left unmatched: 12. CDR3 length: 15 residues. CDR3 residues: CASSPAGRGSYEQYF. The CDR3 DNA reads TGTGCCAGCTCACCAGCGGGAAGAGGGTCCTACGAGCAGTACTTC.

This clonotype was counted many times. The V call is TRBV20-1, the J call TRBJ2-3, with no clear D. Between the trimmed V and J ends, which lost 5 bases and 0 bases, there was a span of 18 bases. The CDR3 runs to 16 residues. From germline, CDR1 is DFQATT and CDR2 SNEGSKA (reference sequence). The DNA of the CDR3 is TGCAGTGCTCCCTGGCGAGATTCCTCTAGCACAGATACGCAGTATTTT. Its protein is CSAPWRDSSSTDTQYF.

For this clonotype: This may come from a read error, since a much larger clone is one base off. CDR3 DNA: TGTGCCATCAGTTTAGGGGGACTGAACACTGAAGCTTTCTTT. Translation: CAISLGGLNTEAFF. The gene calls are TRBV10-3 and TRBJ1-1; D is perhaps TRBD1 (6 bases). The V and J ends lost 5 bases and 0 bases respectively, with 10 bases between them. The CDR3 sequence is 14 residues long. Germline lookup yields CDR1 ENHRY and CDR2 SYGVKD.